The entry below describes one TCR beta chain. Its antigen remains unidentified. This table comes from immunoSEQ multiplex PCR, and its TCRdb copy is limited to in-frame clones, with some not included. The sample contains about 90,000 clones, about 90% of which appear only once. Every patient relapsed after autologous stem cell transplantation, and brentuximab vedotin exposure varied. Germline loops: CDR1 SNHLY, CDR2 FYNNEI. V dropped 1 base and J dropped 4 bases, with 12 bases sitting between them. The CDR3 sequence is 15 residues long. This sample was included in a study of PD-1 blockade in classical Hodgkin lymphoma. Across the whole study: Every 2 weeks, patients got 3 mg/kg intravenous nivolumab. Notes on the study in general: Patients newly diagnosed and complete responders had comparable baseline diversity. Whereas CD4+ TCR diversity had risen significantly by C4D1, CD8+ TCR diversity had not.

This chain uses TRBV2 with TRBJ2-3, with D tentatively TRBD2 (5 bases). The sequencing used peripheral blood mononuclear cells (PBMCs), collected before the second cycle of nivolumab. This TCR came from a human donor with classical Hodgkin lymphoma. CDR3 residues: CASSEVTSGPDTQYF. The CDR3, as DNA: TGTGCCAGCAGTGAAGTCACTAGTGGCCCAGATACGCAGTATTTT.